What follows are 2 T cell receptor beta chains derived from one specimen sequenced in a study of shared clonotypes between healthy human individuals. Generated by immunoSEQ multiplex PCR, the TCRdb table keeps only in-frame clones and is missing some. The sample lists 300,000 to 400,000 clones, roughly 80% seen once, with about 10% in the top ten. Source material: memory CD4+ T cells sorted from blood. Subset: CD45RA-negative fraction. The receptors were gathered from a man aged 30-40 years in good health.

This clone was seen just once. This chain connects TRBV5-6 to TRBJ2-5; TRBD2 matches at 15 bases. Per the germline V gene, CDR1 is SGHDT and CDR2 is YYEEEE. Unmatched junction bases numbered 9, after V lost 4 bases and J lost 5 bases. The CDR3 sequence is 17 residues long. The CDR3 region is CASSRGLAGGGGETQYF. The CDR3 DNA follows: TGTGCCAGCAGCAGGGGACTAGCGGGAGGAGGAGGGGAGACCCAGTACTTC.

The chain recombines TRBV11-2 with TRBJ2-1; D is undetermined. V lost 1 base to trimming and J lost 6 bases, with 10 bases between them. The CDR3 covers 14 residues. The germline V gene encodes CDR1 SGHAT and CDR2 FQNNGV. As DNA, the CDR3 is TGTGCCAGCAGCTTAGGGCAGGATCGCAATGAGCAGTTCTTC. It translates to CASSLGQDRNEQFF.